Listed here is a single T cell receptor (beta chain). Its antigen is undetermined. The CDR3 runs 18 residues. The ends were cut back, 2 bases at V and 0 bases at J, with 17 bases in the middle. Germline V gene data show CDR1 as LGHDT and CDR2 as YNNKEL (reference sequence). Treatment given: around 19 received Ad26.COV2.S at low or high dose, single or two shots; 5 received placebo; per-sample allocation not given. Sample collection was performed on day 63 after the first vaccine or placebo injection. The data were taken from a study of Ad26.COV2.S vaccination and SARS-CoV-2 variants. Overall study findings and caveats: The breadth of spike-specific CD8+ and CD4+ T cell responses after vaccination was reportedly substantial.

Some clones are missing from TCRdb's copy, which holds only in-frame ones; the method was immunoSEQ multiplex PCR. The data hold about 350,000 clones, with roughly 81% observed a single time. This TCR derives from a person aged 18-60 years who received the Ad26.COV2.S COVID-19 vaccine or a placebo. This chain joins TRBV3-1 (or the pseudogene TRBV3-2) and TRBJ1-3, with D possibly matching TRBD1 (6 bases). Material: peripheral blood, obtained in a trial of Ad26.COV2.S vaccine versus placebo. The CDR3 here is CASSQSQDSPRSGNTIYF. Written as DNA, the CDR3 is TGTGCCAGCAGCCAATCCCAGGACAGCCCCCGCTCTGGAAACACCATATATTTT.